A selection of T cell receptor beta chains follows, all from one sample in a study of cytomegalovirus exposure and HLA in healthy donors. The table came from immunoSEQ multiplex PCR; TCRdb's copy has only in-frame clones and leaves some out. This sample has 90,000 to 120,000 clones; approximately 79% occur once, and the top ten carry around 13%. The source material was PBMCs. The receptors were sampled from a woman aged 40 to 50 in good health and CMV-seropositive. Each CDR3 is given with its conserved first and last residue. Each record gives: D gene, clone size, V gene, J gene, CDR3 DNA, CDR3 protein. D genes are given only for firm matches. Rows give clone size only sometimes, using once, few, many, or a class for an expanded clone.

D: -
size: -
V: TRBV7-7
J: TRBJ2-5
DNA: TGTGCTAGCAGCTTAGCGAACACAGGACGAGAGACCCAGTACTTC
CDR3: CASSLANTGRETQYF

D: -
size: -
V: TRBV6-5
J: TRBJ2-7
DNA: TGTGCCAGCCAAGGGAGCTCCTACGAGCAGTACTTC
CDR3: CASQGSSYEQYF

D: -
size: -
V: TRBV6-5
J: TRBJ1-1
DNA: TGTGCCAGCACCAACGGGGAGCGAGGGCATGCTTTCTTT
CDR3: CASTNGERGHAFF

D: TRBD2
size: -
V: TRBV30
J: TRBJ2-1
DNA: TGTGCCTGGAGCGATGGGTCATTAGCGGGGGGGTTTGGCGATGAGCAGTTCTTC
CDR3: CAWSDGSLAGGFGDEQFF

D: -
size: -
V: TRBV6-5
J: TRBJ1-2
DNA: TGTGCCAGCAGGGGTCAGGGTTCATATGGCTACACCTTC
CDR3: CASRGQGSYGYTF

D: -
size: once
V: TRBV2
J: TRBJ1-1
DNA: TGTGCCAGCGGTACGTTAGTGGGGAGGAACACTGAAGCTTTCTTT
CDR3: CASGTLVGRNTEAFF

D: -
size: once
V: TRBV6-1
J: TRBJ1-2
DNA: TGTGCCAGCAGTGAAGAGGGGACTCGACTGGGGGGCTACACCTTC
CDR3: CASSEEGTRLGGYTF

D: TRBD1
size: -
V: TRBV5-1
J: TRBJ2-1
DNA: TGCGCCAGCAGCCCACAGGGGGACAATGAGCAGTTCTTC
CDR3: CASSPQGDNEQFF

D: -
size: -
V: TRBV7-9
J: TRBJ1-6
DNA: TGTGCCAGCAGCTCAACAGTGGGTGGTAGTTCACCCCTCCACTTT
CDR3: CASSSTVGGSSPLHF

D: TRBD1
size: few
V: TRBV7-6
J: TRBJ1-3
DNA: TGTGCCAGCAGCCAGGGACAGGGGGCCTCTGGAAACACCATATATTTT
CDR3: CASSQGQGASGNTIYF

D: TRBD1
size: -
V: TRBV2
J: TRBJ2-7
DNA: TGTGCCAGCAAATATTCAGGGGGAAGATACGAGCAGTACTTC
CDR3: CASKYSGGRYEQYF

D: TRBD2
size: -
V: TRBV6-1
J: TRBJ2-5
DNA: TGTGCCAGCAGCAGACTAGCGGGGCAAGAGACCCAGTACTTC
CDR3: CASSRLAGQETQYF

D: TRBD1
size: -
V: TRBV6-6
J: TRBJ1-2
DNA: TGTGCCAGCATCTCGACAGGGGTTGGGCATGGCTACACCTTC
CDR3: CASISTGVGHGYTF

D: -
size: once
V: TRBV9
J: TRBJ2-2
DNA: TGTGCCAGCACCACGCAGCAGGGGACCGCGAACACCGGGGAGCTGTTTTTT
CDR3: CASTTQQGTANTGELFF

D: -
size: once
V: TRBV12-2
J: TRBJ2-3
DNA: TGTGCAAGTCGCGCCAGACTAGCGGGCGCCACAGATACGCAGTATTTT
CDR3: CASRARLAGATDTQYF

D: TRBD2
size: -
V: TRBV6-1
J: TRBJ2-1
DNA: TGTGCCATCAGTAGCGGGGGTTCGCAGCGTGAGCAGTTCTTC
CDR3: CAISSGGSQREQFF

D: -
size: -
V: TRBV4-1
J: TRBJ1-4
DNA: TGCGCCAGCAGTCAGACAGGAACTAATGAAAAACTGTTTTTT
CDR3: CASSQTGTNEKLFF

D: TRBD2
size: -
V: TRBV29-1
J: TRBJ2-1
DNA: TGTGGGGGGAGGGGAAGGGCCTACAATGAGCAGTTCTTC
CDR3: CGGRGRAYNEQFF

D: TRBD1
size: -
V: TRBV7-8
J: TRBJ2-5
DNA: TGTGCTTCAGGGGGCGCGACAGTCCGAGAGACCCAGTACTTC
CDR3: CASGGATVRETQYF

D: TRBD1
size: -
V: TRBV5-6
J: TRBJ2-2
DNA: TGTGCCAGCAGCTTGGCTTCCACAGGGGGCAACACCGGGGAGCTGTTTTTT
CDR3: CASSLASTGGNTGELFF

D: -
size: -
V: TRBV5-1
J: TRBJ1-1
DNA: TGCGCCAGCAGCTCCAGGCCTTACACTGAAGCTTTCTTT
CDR3: CASSSRPYTEAFF

D: TRBD1
size: once
V: TRBV7-2
J: TRBJ1-3
DNA: TGTGCCAGCAGAATCACCGGGACAGGGGGCGGGAGTGGAAACACCATATATTTT
CDR3: CASRITGTGGGSGNTIYF

D: TRBD1
size: -
V: TRBV10-1
J: TRBJ2-7
DNA: TGCGCCAGCAGCCCCGGACAGGGCCTCTACGAGCAGTACTTC
CDR3: CASSPGQGLYEQYF

D: TRBD1
size: few
V: TRBV7-8
J: TRBJ1-1
DNA: TGTGCCAGCAGCGCAACCCAGGGGGCCAACACTGAAGCTTTCTTT
CDR3: CASSATQGANTEAFF

D: -
size: -
V: TRBV30
J: TRBJ1-6
DNA: TGTGCCTGGACGGACAGAAGTAATAATTCACCCCTCCACTTT
CDR3: CAWTDRSNNSPLHF

D: TRBD1
size: few
V: TRBV2
J: TRBJ1-2
DNA: TGTGCCAGCAGTGAAGCTGACAGGGGGGGCTATGGCTACACCTTC
CDR3: CASSEADRGGYGYTF

D: -
size: -
V: TRBV19
J: TRBJ1-5
DNA: TGTGCCAGTAGAAACAGGCCCCGAAACAATCAGCCCCAGCATTTT
CDR3: CASRNRPRNNQPQHF

D: -
size: -
V: TRBV19
J: TRBJ2-7
DNA: TGTGCCAGCACCCCTTCTGGGGGGTCAACCTACGAGCAGTACTTC
CDR3: CASTPSGGSTYEQYF

D: -
size: few
V: TRBV7-6
J: TRBJ2-3
DNA: TGTGCCAGCAGCTTAGCGGGGGGTACTAGCACAGATACGCAGTATTTT
CDR3: CASSLAGGTSTDTQYF

D: -
size: -
V: TRBV7-9
J: TRBJ1-2
DNA: TGTGCCAGCAGCTTAGCAGGGGCTGGAAACTATGGCTACACCTTC
CDR3: CASSLAGAGNYGYTF

D: TRBD1
size: -
V: TRBV15
J: TRBJ1-2
DNA: TGTGCCACCAGCTTACAGGGGTACTATGGCTACACCTTC
CDR3: CATSLQGYYGYTF

D: TRBD1
size: -
V: TRBV2
J: TRBJ1-6
DNA: TGTGCCAGCCAAGAGGGGACAGGGGCCGCGAGGCCCCTCCACTTT
CDR3: CASQEGTGAARPLHF

D: TRBD1
size: -
V: TRBV5-1
J: TRBJ1-2
DNA: TGCGCCAGCAGCACGGACAGGCTAAACTATGGCTACACCTTC
CDR3: CASSTDRLNYGYTF

D: -
size: -
V: TRBV5-1
J: TRBJ1-1
DNA: TGCGCCAGCAGAGGCACAGGACACCTGAACACTGAAGCTTTCTTT
CDR3: CASRGTGHLNTEAFF

D: -
size: -
V: TRBV2
J: TRBJ2-2
DNA: TGTGCCAGCAGAGCTACTCTCGGGGGTACCGGGGAGCTGTTTTTT
CDR3: CASRATLGGTGELFF

D: -
size: -
V: TRBV10-2
J: TRBJ1-4
DNA: TGCGCCAGCCGGGGGGGGCCCGGGCCTAATGAAAAACTGTTTTTT
CDR3: CASRGGPGPNEKLFF